This is a list of T cell receptor beta chains from one sample in a study of CD8 T cells in Susac syndrome. Using its own MiXCR run on the immunoSEQ multiplex PCR reads, TCRdb lists one record per CDR3 protein. The table shows 400,000 or so distinct CDR3 sequences, with approximately 85% occurring only once. Sequencing input: CD8+ T cells from PBMCs. Receptors originate from a human donor with multiple sclerosis. The CDR3 runs from the conserved cysteine through the conserved F or W. The order of the fields is J gene, D gene, clone size, V gene, CDR3 protein, CDR3 DNA. The D gene is left open where the match is weak. The listing skips clone size in some rows; elsewhere it reads once, few, many or a size class.

>TRBJ1-2|.|.|TRBV24-1
CATSDSDNYGYTF
TGTGCCACCAGTGATTCGGACAACTATGGCTACACCTTC
>TRBJ1-1|.|.|TRBV28
CASSPSKRDTEAFF
TGTGCCAGCAGTCCCTCTAAGAGGGACACTGAAGCTTTCTTT
>TRBJ1-4|.|few|TRBV5-4
CASSLGVDTLNEKLFF
TGTGCCAGCAGCTTGGGAGTGGACACCCTTAATGAAAAACTGTTTTTT
>TRBJ2-7|.|few|TRBV27
CASSLSTIHEQYF
TGTGCCAGCAGTTTATCGACGATCCACGAGCAGTACTTC
>TRBJ2-1|.|.|TRBV7-9
CASSLAGWGVEQFF
TGTGCCAGCAGCTTAGCGGGTTGGGGGGTCGAGCAGTTCTTC
>TRBJ1-5|TRBD1|.|TRBV27
CASSAKTTGDQPQHF
TGTGCCAGCAGTGCCAAAACTACAGGGGATCAGCCCCAGCATTTT
>TRBJ1-1|.|.|TRBV20-1
CSAREAGGTEAFF
TGCAGTGCTAGAGAGGCAGGTGGGACTGAAGCTTTCTTT
>TRBJ1-1|.|.|TRBV9
CASSVGGVGARGGDPEAFF
TGTGCCAGCAGCGTAGGAGGGGTGGGAGCCCGCGGCGGAGATCCTGAAGCTTTCTTT
>TRBJ2-7|.|.|TRBV27
CASSFLSGYTYEQYF
TGTGCCAGCAGTTTTCTTAGCGGTTATACCTACGAGCAGTACTTC
>TRBJ1-1|.|once|TRBV28
CASIRRWSAAEAFF
TGTGCCAGCATTCGGCGTTGGTCGGCGGCTGAAGCTTTCTTT
>TRBJ2-6|TRBD1|.|TRBV6-1
CASRPTQWDRELVAGANVLTF
TGTGCCAGCAGACCCACCCAATGGGACAGGGAACTAGTCGCTGGGGCCAACGTCCTGACTTTC
>TRBJ1-5|.|.|TRBV9
CASSVGSSNQPQHF
TGTGCCAGCAGCGTCGGCAGTAGCAATCAGCCCCAGCATTTT
>TRBJ2-3|TRBD1|.|TRBV5-1
CASSLGQGATDTQYF
TGTGCCAGCAGCTTAGGACAGGGGGCCACAGATACGCAGTATTTT
>TRBJ2-7|.|.|TRBV6-1
CASSEERGTYEQYF
TGTGCCAGCAGTGAAGAGAGAGGGACCTACGAGCAGTACTTC